The 27 T cell receptor beta chains in this list originate from one sample, sequenced in a study of CD8 T cells in ankylosing spondylitis (dated by TCRdb to 2016 to 2017). Receptor libraries were prepared by 5' RACE. Sequenced on an Illumina HiSeq 2500. TCRdb reprocessed the public reads (quality trimming at Q25 with fastp, clone calling with MiXCR) and kept in-frame beta chains. Identical CDR3 protein sequences are pooled into one entry, listed with their most common genes and DNA. This sample lists around 230,000 distinct CDR3 sequences; approximately 9% were detected once. The ten biggest clones cover almost 7% of the sample. The source material was blood, either unsorted or a sorted T cell fraction (not recorded which). The receptors stem from a male donor with ankylosing spondylitis or in good health (not recorded which).

This clonotype was seen repeatedly, ten times or more. The chain is built from TRBV10-3 and TRBJ1-5; tentative D call: TRBD1 (5 bases). The CDR3 is 14 residues long. Deletions cut 3 bases from V and 6 bases from J, with 12 bases between. Germline CDR1 ENHRY, CDR2 SYGVKD. The CDR3 region is CAISDRGSGQPQHF. CDR3 DNA sequence: TGTGCCATCAGTGATCGGGGGTCCGGTCAGCCCCAGCATTTT.

The table lists this clonotype with a few counts. The chain recombines TRBV20-1 with TRBJ2-3, with D uncertain. Germline CDR1 DFQATT, CDR2 SNEGSKA (reference sequence). Trimming removed 3 bases at V and 3 bases at J, with 7 bases between. The CDR3 length is 12 residues. The CDR3 here is CSARSGTDTQYF. CDR3 DNA: TGCAGTGCTAGGTCCGGGACAGATACGCAGTATTTT.

The sample holds a few counts of this clonotype. A much larger clonotype is one base distant, so this may be a read error. The chain joins TRBV7-2 to TRBJ2-3, with 8 bases that match TRBD2. The CDR3 covers 18 residues. With 0 bases clipped from V and 4 bases from J, the junction kept 12 bases outside the gene matches. CDR1 and CDR2 (germline): SGHTA, FQGNSA. The CDR3: CASSLAPGGGRPPDTQYF. CDR3 in DNA: TGTGCCAGCAGCTTAGCCCCGGGGGGCGGGAGGCCCCCAGATACGCAGTATTTT.

The sample holds a few counts of this clonotype. This chain connects TRBV28 to TRBJ2-1, with D unclear. CDR3 length: 14 residues. Germline assignment: CDR1 MDHEN and CDR2 SYDVKM. Trimming shortened V by 5 bases and J by 4 bases, and 12 bases separated the two germline ends. CDR3 in amino acids: CASSPPYSYNEQFF. For the CDR3, the DNA is TGTGCCAGCAGTCCCCCGTACAGTTACAATGAGCAGTTCTTC. Supplemented by reference TRBV28 and TRBJ2-1, the full variable domain reads DVKVTQSSRYLVKRTGEKVFLECVQDMDHENMFWYRQDPGLGLRLIYFSYDVKMKEKGDIPEGYSVSREKKERFSLILESASTNQTSMYLCASSPPYSYNEQFFGPGTRLTVL.

This clonotype was seen many times. The chain is built from TRBV5-6 and TRBJ1-5, with D possibly matching TRBD1 (6 bases). From germline, CDR1 is SGHDT and CDR2 YYEEEE. The CDR3 runs 15 residues. With 1 base removed from V and 1 base from J, the gap between germline ends came to 9 bases. The DNA for the CDR3 is TGTGCCAGCAGCTTGAGAGGGGGGAGCAATCAGCCCCAGCATTTT. It codes for CASSLRGGSNQPQHF.

About this clonotype itself: At one end, the junction sequence differs from germline, possibly due to a read error. The V call is TRBV20-1, the J call TRBJ2-5, with 13 bases identical to TRBD2. Germline CDR1 is DFQATT and CDR2 is SNEGSKA (reference sequence). This CDR3 spans 16 amino acids. In DNA, the CDR3 is TGCTGTGCTAGAGGCCGACTAGCGGGAGGTGTAGAGACCCAGTACTTC. This translates into CCARGRLAGGVETQYF.

This clonotype was found many times. The V and J genes are TRBV19 and TRBJ1-1; TRBD1 matches 9 bases. V lost 5 bases to trimming and J lost 6 bases; unmatched junction nucleotides: 10. The V gene's germline CDR1 is LNHDA and CDR2 SQIVND (reference sequence). The CDR3 length is 15 residues. In DNA, the CDR3 is TGTGCCAGTAGTGCTTCCGGGACAGGGTATCCTGAAGCTTTCTTT. Amino acid sequence: CASSASGTGYPEAFF.

The V call is TRBV27, the J call TRBJ1-2; the D is unclear. The CDR3 extends over 14 amino acids. The germline V gene encodes CDR1 MNHEY and CDR2 SMNVEV (reference sequence). Trimming took 6 bases from V and 7 from J, leaving 18 bases between them. The DNA of the CDR3 is TGTGCCAGCAGCCCGGACCCCTCTTGGCGTGGCTACACCTTC. Translation: CASSPDPSWRGYTF.

This clonotype was counted at least ten times. In DNA form, the CDR3 reads TGCAGCGTGGTTGAGTACAGGGGCAATGAGCAGTTCTTC. Translated: CSVVEYRGNEQFF. The chain links TRBV29-1 to TRBJ2-1; 7 bases are a match to TRBD1. There are 13 residues in the CDR3. With V trimmed by 6 bases and J by 6 bases, 8 bases remained unmatched. In germline, CDR1 is SQVTM, CDR2 ANQGSEA.

This clonotype has ten or more counts. The chain employs TRBV3-1 and TRBJ2-7, with D unclear. In germline, CDR1 is LGHDT, CDR2 YNNKEL (reference sequence). The CDR3 spans 12 residues. Trimming shortened V by 3 bases and J by 4 bases, and 7 bases separated the two germline ends. The CDR3 DNA follows: TGTGCCAGCAGCCACGAAGGGTACGAGCAGTACTTC. Its translation: CASSHEGYEQYF.

This clonotype has at least ten counts. V is TRBV7-8 and J is TRBJ1-1; 7 positions agree with TRBD1. The CDR3 runs to 13 residues. Germline values: CDR1 SGHVS, CDR2 FQNEAQ. V shed 1 base and J 6 bases; nucleotides not matched to a gene: 2. The CDR3 sequence: CASSLDRGAEAFF. CDR3 coding DNA: TGTGCCAGCAGCTTAGACAGGGGCGCTGAAGCTTTCTTT.

This clonotype was seen many times. The genes are TRBV20-1 and TRBJ2-1, with D possibly called TRBD1 or TRBD2 (5 bases each). The V end lost 0 bases, the J end lost 1 base, and 22 bases lay between the germline ends. The germline gives CDR1 DFQATT, CDR2 SNEGSKA (reference sequence). CDR3 length: 19 residues. CDR3 sequence (DNA): TGCAGTGCTAGAGATCATTTCGACAGAACGGGGCAGTCCTACAATGAGCAGTTCTTC. Protein: CSARDHFDRTGQSYNEQFF.

This clonotype was seen ten or more times. The chain is built from TRBV5-1 and TRBJ2-3; D uncertain. V was cut by 6 bases and J by 2 bases, with 16 bases left in between. This CDR3 is 15 amino acids long. Germline V gene lookup returns CDR1 SGHRS and CDR2 YFSETQ. CDR3 in DNA: TGCGCCAGCAAAAGGATCCCAATTTTCACAGATACGCAGTATTTT. It specifies CASKRIPIFTDTQYF.

This clonotype has ten or more counts. The rearrangement links TRBV5-1 to TRBJ1-4; no definite D call. The CDR3 totals 15 residues. V was clipped by 1 base and J by 3 bases, with 10 bases between them. Germline CDR1 and CDR2: SGHRS and YFSETQ. The DNA of the CDR3 is TGCGCCAGCAGCTTGTTGTCGCCGCCTAATGAAAAACTGTTTTTT. This sequence encodes CASSLLSPPNEKLFF.

This clonotype appeared many times. The CDR3 DNA is TGTGCCAGCAGCTTATGGTCTAGCGTACCTCCAGGGACCCAGTACTTC. It codes for CASSLWSSVPPGTQYF. V is TRBV7-9 and J is TRBJ2-5, with a tentative D call TRBD2 (6 bases). Germline values: CDR1 SEHNR, CDR2 FQNEAQ (reference sequence). Trimming pared 2 bases from V and 7 bases from J, leaving 20 bases between. The CDR3 runs to 16 residues.

This clonotype was seen a handful of times. V is TRBV3-1 and J is TRBJ2-5; 10 bases map to TRBD2. V gave up 3 bases and J gave up 0 bases; unmatched junction bases: 7. CDR1 LGHDT and CDR2 YNNKEL come from the germline V gene (reference sequence). CDR3 length equals 17 residues. Here the CDR3 reads CASSQIAGGMYQETQYF. DNA for the CDR3: TGTGCCAGCAGCCAGATAGCGGGGGGTATGTACCAAGAGACCCAGTACTTC.

There are many counts of this clonotype. The CDR3 DNA sequence: TGTGCCAGCAGCTTAGCGGAAGGAAGCTATGGCTACACCTTC. This sequence encodes CASSLAEGSYGYTF. The chain uses TRBV7-9 and TRBJ1-2; no firm D call. V was trimmed by 0 bases and J by 4 bases, leaving 9 bases between them. Germline CDR1 SEHNR, CDR2 FQNEAQ (reference sequence). This CDR3 is built from 14 residues.

This clonotype has a single count. It may be a read error: a sequence one base away is much more abundant. This chain uses TRBV18 with TRBJ2-5; the match to TRBD1 covers 8 bases. Germline CDR1 KGHSH, CDR2 LQKENI. V shed 3 bases, J shed 9 bases, and the junction held 6 bases outside the gene matches. The CDR3 has 13 amino acids. DNA of the CDR3: TGTGCCAGCTCACCGGACAGGGTCAGGGCCCAGTACTTC. The encoded protein is CASSPDRVRAQYF.

Ten or more counts support this clonotype. The J gene is TRBJ1-6, the V gene TRBV12-3 or TRBV12-4; D is unclear. V lost 7 bases, J lost 2 bases, and 15 bases lay in between. The CDR3 length is 16 residues. In nucleotides, the CDR3 is TGTGCCAGCACCGAGCGGGGTGGGGCCTATAATTCACCCCTCCACTTT. Its translation is CASTERGGAYNSPLHF.

This clonotype was recorded many times. The chain carries TRBV20-1 and TRBJ1-2, with D unresolved. V was shortened by 4 bases and J by 4 bases, with 16 bases between the two germline ends. CDR1 and CDR2 (germline): DFQATT, SNEGSKA (reference sequence). CDR3 length: 14 residues. The DNA of the CDR3 is TGCAGTGCTACCTCGTCAGAGGGTGGCTATGGCTACACCTTC. Encoded protein: CSATSSEGGYGYTF.

This clonotype was observed many times. The chain joins TRBV19 to TRBJ1-6; 9 positions agree with TRBD1. Germline-derived CDR1 and CDR2 are LNHDA and SQIVND (reference sequence). J lost 5 bases, V lost 4 bases, and 3 bases had no gene match. The CDR3 has 15 residues. CDR3 residues: CASSTGTGNNSPLHF. The DNA of the CDR3 is TGTGCCAGTAGTACCGGGACAGGGAATAATTCACCCCTCCACTTT.

This clonotype has a handful of counts. V gene TRBV29-1 combines with J gene TRBJ2-3; 8 nucleotides align to TRBD1. The CDR3 spans 13 residues. The germline gives CDR1 SQVTM, CDR2 ANQGSEA. V was pared by 4 bases and J by 4 bases, with 4 bases of the junction left unmatched. CDR3 in amino acids: CSVVRGRADTQYF. CDR3 bases: TGCAGCGTTGTCAGGGGGCGCGCAGATACGCAGTATTTT.

This clonotype was observed many times. The CDR3 DNA reads as TGTGCCAGCAGTTTTGCTGTGGGCGGAGAGTACGAGCAGTACTTC. Encoded protein: CASSFAVGGEYEQYF. The V and J genes are TRBV12-3 or TRBV12-4 and TRBJ2-7; the D is unclear. V was clipped by 3 bases and J by 4 bases, with 16 bases between them. This CDR3 region has 15 residues.

This clonotype occurred a few times. The genes are TRBV4-2 and TRBJ1-1; possible D gene TRBD1, 6 bases. The CDR3 consists of 15 residues. Looked up from germline, CDR1 is LGHNA and CDR2 is YNFKEQ. V lost 3 bases to trimming and J lost 1 base, with 12 bases between them. The CDR3 nucleotides are TGTGCCAGCAGCCATGGGACACGGCCGAACACTGAAGCTTTCTTT. Protein: CASSHGTRPNTEAFF.

Many counts were recorded for this clonotype. The gene calls are TRBV18 and TRBJ2-3; 14 bases fit TRBD2. J lost 2 bases, V lost 3 bases, and 4 bases had no gene match. Germline CDR1 is KGHSH and CDR2 is LQKENI. This CDR3 spans 17 amino acids. CDR3 nucleotide sequence: TGTGCCAGCTCACCGGGACTAGCGGGGGTATCCACAGATACGCAGTATTTT. It translates to CASSPGLAGVSTDTQYF.

The table lists this clonotype with many counts. The chain carries TRBV9 and TRBJ2-2; tentatively, D is TRBD2 (6 bases). Trimming stripped 0 bases from V and 5 bases from J, with 14 bases between. Germline-derived CDR1 and CDR2 are SGDLS and YYNGEE. This CDR3 is built from 16 residues. CDR3 protein: CASSVDPGVETGELFF. The CDR3, as DNA: TGTGCCAGCAGCGTAGATCCGGGGGTGGAAACCGGGGAGCTGTTTTTT.

The chain links TRBV5-6 to TRBJ2-1; 11 positions agree with TRBD2. The germline V gene encodes CDR1 SGHDT and CDR2 YYEEEE. V lost 0 bases and J lost 5; bases outside the gene matches: 1. This CDR3 contains 15 residues. The CDR3 bases are TGTGCCAGCAGCTTGGCTAGCGGGGGGAACAATGAGCAGTTCTTC. Its protein product is CASSLASGGNNEQFF.